The rows below give T cell receptor beta chains drawn from one sample of a study of T cell repertoires in ileal Crohn's disease. TCRdb's copy holds only in-frame clones and misses some; the assay was immunoSEQ multiplex PCR. The repertoire holds roughly 60,000 clones, with roughly nine tenths as singletons. Specimen: ileal tissue. These receptors were collected from an adult with Crohn's disease. CDR3s include the opening cysteine and the closing phenylalanine or tryptophan. Each record gives: clone size, D gene, J gene, V gene, CDR3 DNA, CDR3 protein. D genes are given only for firm matches. Size tells how often a clone was seen (once, few, many) or the class of an expanded clone, and some rows leave it out.

clone size: -
D gene: -
J gene: TRBJ2-7
V gene: TRBV5-1
CDR3 DNA: TGCGCCAGCAGCTCGCAAACCAGGAACCCCTACGAGCAGTACTTC
CDR3 protein: CASSSQTRNPYEQYF

clone size: -
D gene: TRBD1
J gene: TRBJ1-2
V gene: TRBV27
CDR3 DNA: TGTGCCAGCAGTTCCTCGGGACAGGGGGCGCGGTATGGCTACACCTTC
CDR3 protein: CASSSSGQGARYGYTF

clone size: -
D gene: -
J gene: TRBJ1-2
V gene: TRBV7-2
CDR3 DNA: TGTGCCAGCAGTCCAGGGGTTTCTCATGGCTACACCTTC
CDR3 protein: CASSPGVSHGYTF

clone size: -
D gene: -
J gene: TRBJ2-5
V gene: TRBV18
CDR3 DNA: TGTGCCAGCTCACCGGCGGGACGGCAAGAGACCCAGTACTTC
CDR3 protein: CASSPAGRQETQYF

clone size: -
D gene: -
J gene: TRBJ2-7
V gene: TRBV9
CDR3 DNA: TGTGCCAGCAGCGTGGGTGAGCTCGGGTACGAGCAGTACTTC
CDR3 protein: CASSVGELGYEQYF

clone size: -
D gene: -
J gene: TRBJ2-3
V gene: TRBV6-1
CDR3 DNA: TGTGCCAGCAGTGAGTCGGGGTCGGATACGCAGTATTTT
CDR3 protein: CASSESGSDTQYF

clone size: -
D gene: TRBD1
J gene: TRBJ1-5
V gene: TRBV10-2
CDR3 DNA: TGCGCCAGCAGCGACAGGGGGCCTCAGCCCCAGCATTTT
CDR3 protein: CASSDRGPQPQHF

clone size: -
D gene: -
J gene: TRBJ1-1
V gene: TRBV2
CDR3 DNA: TGTGCCAGCCAGTATAGACAAAACACTGAAGCTTTCTTT
CDR3 protein: CASQYRQNTEAFF

clone size: once
D gene: -
J gene: TRBJ1-1
V gene: TRBV14
CDR3 DNA: TGTGCCAGCAGCCCACAGAGGAACACTGAAGCTTTCTTT
CDR3 protein: CASSPQRNTEAFF

clone size: -
D gene: -
J gene: TRBJ1-1
V gene: TRBV4-3
CDR3 DNA: TGCGCCAGCAGCCAGTTGTCAGGGAACACTGAAGCTTTCTTT
CDR3 protein: CASSQLSGNTEAFF

clone size: once
D gene: -
J gene: TRBJ1-5
V gene: TRBV6-5
CDR3 DNA: TGTGCCACAGGAACAGGGCTAAAGCAGCCCCAGCATTTT
CDR3 protein: CATGTGLKQPQHF

clone size: -
D gene: TRBD1
J gene: TRBJ1-4
V gene: TRBV11-2
CDR3 DNA: TGTGCCAGCAGACGACAGGGTGAAAAACTGTTTTTT
CDR3 protein: CASRRQGEKLFF

clone size: -
D gene: TRBD1
J gene: TRBJ1-2
V gene: TRBV30
CDR3 DNA: TGTGCCTGGAGGGTACAGGGGGGCAGCCTTGGCTACACCTTC
CDR3 protein: CAWRVQGGSLGYTF

clone size: -
D gene: TRBD1
J gene: TRBJ1-4
V gene: TRBV9
CDR3 DNA: TGTGCCAGCAGCGTAGGGGGGACAGCTGAAAAACTGTTTTTT
CDR3 protein: CASSVGGTAEKLFF

clone size: -
D gene: -
J gene: TRBJ2-5
V gene: TRBV21-1
CDR3 DNA: TGTGCCAGCAGCAACCCCCTGATCCACAGAAAAGAGACCCAGTACTTC
CDR3 protein: CASSNPLIHRKETQYF

clone size: -
D gene: -
J gene: TRBJ1-5
V gene: TRBV2
CDR3 DNA: TGTGCCAGCAATCCCACAGGGCCCAATCAGCCCCAGCATTTT
CDR3 protein: CASNPTGPNQPQHF

clone size: -
D gene: -
J gene: TRBJ1-2
V gene: TRBV7-8
CDR3 DNA: TGTGCCAGCAGCGACGACATCAACTATGGCTACACCTTC
CDR3 protein: CASSDDINYGYTF

clone size: -
D gene: -
J gene: TRBJ1-6
V gene: TRBV6-5
CDR3 DNA: TGTGCCAGCAGTTACCTGTTTATCGGAGATAATTCACCCCTCCACTTT
CDR3 protein: CASSYLFIGDNSPLHF

clone size: -
D gene: TRBD2
J gene: TRBJ2-5
V gene: TRBV4-2
CDR3 DNA: TGTGCCAGCAGCCAAGACGGCGGGAGTTATGGAGAGACCCAGTACTTC
CDR3 protein: CASSQDGGSYGETQYF

clone size: -
D gene: -
J gene: TRBJ1-1
V gene: TRBV4-2
CDR3 DNA: TGTGCCAGCAGCCAAGAATGGGGGGGTGCTGAAGCTTTCTTT
CDR3 protein: CASSQEWGGAEAFF

clone size: once
D gene: TRBD1
J gene: TRBJ2-3
V gene: TRBV5-4
CDR3 DNA: TGTGCCAGCAGCTTGGATGCGGACAGGGATACAGATACGCAGTATTTT
CDR3 protein: CASSLDADRDTDTQYF

clone size: -
D gene: -
J gene: TRBJ2-1
V gene: TRBV7-3
CDR3 DNA: TGTGCCAGCAGCTTAATGGGTCAGGGCAATGAGCAGTTCTTC
CDR3 protein: CASSLMGQGNEQFF

clone size: -
D gene: -
J gene: TRBJ1-2
V gene: TRBV5-1
CDR3 DNA: TGCGCCAGCAGCCCCGATGAAGGGAGGGGCGGCTACACCTTC
CDR3 protein: CASSPDEGRGGYTF

clone size: -
D gene: TRBD2
J gene: TRBJ2-1
V gene: TRBV5-4
CDR3 DNA: TGTGCCAGCAGCATGACGGCGGGAGGGGGCTCCCAACCGTTCTTC
CDR3 protein: CASSMTAGGGSQPFF

clone size: -
D gene: -
J gene: TRBJ1-2
V gene: TRBV28
CDR3 DNA: TGTGCCAGCAGTATAGGAGACTATGGCTACACCTTC
CDR3 protein: CASSIGDYGYTF

clone size: -
D gene: -
J gene: TRBJ1-4
V gene: TRBV19
CDR3 DNA: TGTGCCAGTAGTACCCCGGGAGGCGGAGAAAAACTGTTTTTT
CDR3 protein: CASSTPGGGEKLFF

clone size: -
D gene: -
J gene: TRBJ1-1
V gene: TRBV5-6
CDR3 DNA: TGTGCCAGCAGCTTGACGGGACTTCATTCTGGGGCTTTCTTT
CDR3 protein: CASSLTGLHSGAFF